In this sample, the clone carrying this T cell receptor (beta chain) turned up many times. Its target is unknown. The assay was immunoSEQ multiplex PCR, and TCRdb's table has in-frame clones only and misses some. The repertoire holds roughly 320,000 clones, with more than 75% as singletons. These data originate in a study of shared clonotypes between healthy human individuals. Whole-study findings and limits: Several donors showed sharing of approximately 5% of naive CD4 clonotypes.

In germline, CDR1 is MDHEN, CDR2 SYDVKM. This CDR3 comprises 14 residues. V was pared by 5 bases and J by 5 bases, with 7 bases of the junction left unmatched. The V call is TRBV28, the J call TRBJ2-7; TRBD1 matches 9 bases. Sequencing used memory CD8+ T cells sorted from blood. Subset reported: CD45RO+ cells pooled with CCR7-negative TemRA cells. The sequence was collected from a man younger than 35 in good health. CDR3 nucleotide sequence: TGTGCCAGCAGTGTCTGGACAGGGGACCACGAGCAGTACTTC. Translation: CASSVWTGDHEQYF.